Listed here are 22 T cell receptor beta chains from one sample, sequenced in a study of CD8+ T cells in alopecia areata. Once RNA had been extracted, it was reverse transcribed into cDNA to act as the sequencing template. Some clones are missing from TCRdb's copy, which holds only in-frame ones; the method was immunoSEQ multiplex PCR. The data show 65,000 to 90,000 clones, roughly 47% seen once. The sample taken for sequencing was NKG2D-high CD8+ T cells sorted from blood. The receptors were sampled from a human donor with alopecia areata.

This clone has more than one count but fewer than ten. DNA of the CDR3: TGCAGCGTTGACCCTTTCGGCACTGAAGCTTTCTTT. Residues: CSVDPFGTEAFF. The chain employs TRBV29-1 and TRBJ1-1; D is unclear. CDR1 SQVTM and CDR2 ANQGSEA come from the germline V gene. The CDR3 loop spans 12 amino acids. V was clipped by 3 bases and J by 4 bases, with 9 bases between them.

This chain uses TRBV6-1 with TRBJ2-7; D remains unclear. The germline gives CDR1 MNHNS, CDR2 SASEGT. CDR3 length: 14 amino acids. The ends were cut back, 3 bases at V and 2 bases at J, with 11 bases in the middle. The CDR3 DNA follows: TGTGCCAGCAGTGACCTGCAGCTCACCTACGAGCAGTACTTC. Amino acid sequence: CASSDLQLTYEQYF.

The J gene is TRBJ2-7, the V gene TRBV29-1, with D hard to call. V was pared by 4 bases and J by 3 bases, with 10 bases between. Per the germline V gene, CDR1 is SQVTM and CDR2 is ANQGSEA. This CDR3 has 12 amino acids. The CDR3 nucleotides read TGCAGCGTTGTGGGATCCCGCTACGAGCAGTACTTC. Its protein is CSVVGSRYEQYF.

CDR3 DNA: TGCGCCAGCAGCCAAGATTCTAGCGGGAGGGCCTACAATGAGCAGTTCTTC. Amino acids: CASSQDSSGRAYNEQFF. The V call is TRBV4-1, the J call TRBJ2-1; 12 bases map to TRBD2. V trimming: 0 bases; J trimming: 2 bases; junction bases outside the gene matches: 2. CDR1 and CDR2 from the germline V gene are MGHRA and YSYEKL. This CDR3 contains 17 residues.

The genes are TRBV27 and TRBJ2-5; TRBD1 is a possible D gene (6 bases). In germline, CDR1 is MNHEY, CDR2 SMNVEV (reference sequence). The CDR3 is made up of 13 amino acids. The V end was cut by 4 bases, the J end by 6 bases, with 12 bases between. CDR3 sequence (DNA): TGTGCCAGCAGTTCACCGGACAGACAGACCCAGTACTTC. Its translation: CASSSPDRQTQYF.

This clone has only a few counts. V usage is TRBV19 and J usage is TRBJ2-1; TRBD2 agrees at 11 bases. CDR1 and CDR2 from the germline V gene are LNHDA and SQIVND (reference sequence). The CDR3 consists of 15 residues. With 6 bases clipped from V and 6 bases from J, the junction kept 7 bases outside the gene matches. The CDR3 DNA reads TGTGCCAGTAGGCATAGCGGGAGGGCCGTCAATGAGCAGTTCTTC. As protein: CASRHSGRAVNEQFF.

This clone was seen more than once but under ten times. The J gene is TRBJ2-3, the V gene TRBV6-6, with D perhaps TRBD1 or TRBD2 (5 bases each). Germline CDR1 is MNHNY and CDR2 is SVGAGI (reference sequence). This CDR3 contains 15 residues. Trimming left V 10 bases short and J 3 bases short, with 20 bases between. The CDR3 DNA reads TGTGCCACAGGGACCGATGAGGTTACGACAGATACGCAGTATTTT. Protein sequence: CATGTDEVTTDTQYF.

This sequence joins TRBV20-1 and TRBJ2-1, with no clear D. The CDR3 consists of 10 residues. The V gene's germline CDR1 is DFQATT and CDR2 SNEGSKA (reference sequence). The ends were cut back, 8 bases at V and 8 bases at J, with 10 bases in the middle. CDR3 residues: CSYRLDEQFF. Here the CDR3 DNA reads TGCAGTTATAGGCTCGATGAGCAGTTCTTC.

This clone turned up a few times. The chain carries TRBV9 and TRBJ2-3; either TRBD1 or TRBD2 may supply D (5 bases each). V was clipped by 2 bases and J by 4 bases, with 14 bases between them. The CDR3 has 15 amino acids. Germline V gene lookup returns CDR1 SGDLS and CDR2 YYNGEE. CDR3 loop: CASSVGTASPDTQYF. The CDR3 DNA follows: TGTGCCAGCAGCGTCGGGACGGCCTCCCCAGATACGCAGTATTTT.

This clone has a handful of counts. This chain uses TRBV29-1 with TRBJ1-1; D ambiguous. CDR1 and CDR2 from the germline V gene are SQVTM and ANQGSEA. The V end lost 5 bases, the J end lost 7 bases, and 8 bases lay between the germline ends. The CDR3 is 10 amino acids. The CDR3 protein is CSVYMDEAFF. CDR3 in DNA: TGCAGCGTTTATATGGATGAAGCTTTCTTT.

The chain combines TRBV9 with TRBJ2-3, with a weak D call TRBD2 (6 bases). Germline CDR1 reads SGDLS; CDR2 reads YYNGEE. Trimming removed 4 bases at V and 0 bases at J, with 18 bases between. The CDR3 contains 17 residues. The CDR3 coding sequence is TGTGCCAGCAGCCTCTCGGGGAGCGGGTTAAGCACAGATACGCAGTATTTT. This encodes CASSLSGSGLSTDTQYF.

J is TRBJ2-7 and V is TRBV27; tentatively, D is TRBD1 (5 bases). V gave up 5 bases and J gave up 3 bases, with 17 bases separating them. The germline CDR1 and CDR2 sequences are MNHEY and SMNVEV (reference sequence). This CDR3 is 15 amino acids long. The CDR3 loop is CASSRLVTELYEQYF. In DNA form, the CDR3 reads TGTGCCAGCAGTCGCCTCGTGACAGAGCTCTACGAGCAGTACTTC.

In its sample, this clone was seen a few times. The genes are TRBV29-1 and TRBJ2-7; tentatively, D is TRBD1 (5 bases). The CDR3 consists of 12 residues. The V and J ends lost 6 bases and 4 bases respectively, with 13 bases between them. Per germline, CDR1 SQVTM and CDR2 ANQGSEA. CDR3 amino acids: CSVGDSPYEQYF. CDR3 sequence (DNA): TGCAGCGTAGGAGACAGCCCATACGAGCAGTACTTC.

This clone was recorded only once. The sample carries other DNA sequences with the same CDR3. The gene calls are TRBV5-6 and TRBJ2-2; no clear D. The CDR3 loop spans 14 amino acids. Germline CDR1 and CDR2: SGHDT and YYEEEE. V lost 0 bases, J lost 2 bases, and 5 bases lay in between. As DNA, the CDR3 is TGTGCCAGCAGCTTGGGCCTCAACACCGGGGAGCTGTTTTTT. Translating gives CASSLGLNTGELFF.

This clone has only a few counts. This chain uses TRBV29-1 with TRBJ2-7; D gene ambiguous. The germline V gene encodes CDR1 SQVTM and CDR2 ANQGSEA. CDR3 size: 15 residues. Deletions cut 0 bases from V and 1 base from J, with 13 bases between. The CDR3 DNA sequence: TGCAGCGTTGAAGATATCCGGACGGAATCCTACGAGCAGTACTTC. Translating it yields CSVEDIRTESYEQYF.

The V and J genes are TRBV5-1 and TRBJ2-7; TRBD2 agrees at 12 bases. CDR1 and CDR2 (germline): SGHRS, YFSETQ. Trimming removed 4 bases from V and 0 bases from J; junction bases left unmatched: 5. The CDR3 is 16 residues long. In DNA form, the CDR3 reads TGCGCCAGCAGCCGTCGGACTAGCGGGGCCTCCTACGAGCAGTACTTC. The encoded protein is CASSRRTSGASYEQYF.

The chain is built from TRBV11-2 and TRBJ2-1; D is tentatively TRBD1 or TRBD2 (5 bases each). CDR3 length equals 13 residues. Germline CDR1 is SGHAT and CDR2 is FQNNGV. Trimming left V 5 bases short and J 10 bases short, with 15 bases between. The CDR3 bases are TGTGCCAGCAGCCCCCCGGGACCGACCGAGCAGTTCTTC. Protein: CASSPPGPTEQFF. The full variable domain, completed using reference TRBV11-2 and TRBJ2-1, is EAGVAQSPRYKIIEKRQSVAFWCNPISGHATLYWYQQILGQGPKLLIQFQNNGVVDDSQLPKDRFSAERLKGVDSTLKIQPAKLEDSAVYLCASSPPGPTEQFFGPGTRLTVL.

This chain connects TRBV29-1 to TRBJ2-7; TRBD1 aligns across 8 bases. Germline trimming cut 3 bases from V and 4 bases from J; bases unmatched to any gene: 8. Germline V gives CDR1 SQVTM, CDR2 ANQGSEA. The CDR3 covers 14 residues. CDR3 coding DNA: TGCAGCGTTGACGAGGACAGGGCTGGTTACGAGCAGTACTTC. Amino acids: CSVDEDRAGYEQYF.

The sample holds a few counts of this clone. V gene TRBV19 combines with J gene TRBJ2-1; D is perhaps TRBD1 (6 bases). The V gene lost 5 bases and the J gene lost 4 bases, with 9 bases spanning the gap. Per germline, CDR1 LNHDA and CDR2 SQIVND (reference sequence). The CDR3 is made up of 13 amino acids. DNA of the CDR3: TGTGCCAGTAGTGCAGGGGTTTACAATGAGCAGTTCTTC. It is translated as CASSAGVYNEQFF.

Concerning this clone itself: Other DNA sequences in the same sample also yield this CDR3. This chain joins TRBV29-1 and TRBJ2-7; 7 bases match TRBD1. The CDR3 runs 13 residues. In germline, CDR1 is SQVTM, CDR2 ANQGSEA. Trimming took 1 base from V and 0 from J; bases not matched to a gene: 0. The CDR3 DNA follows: TGCAGCGTTGAAGGGGACAGCTCCTACGAGCAGTACTTC. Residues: CSVEGDSSYEQYF.

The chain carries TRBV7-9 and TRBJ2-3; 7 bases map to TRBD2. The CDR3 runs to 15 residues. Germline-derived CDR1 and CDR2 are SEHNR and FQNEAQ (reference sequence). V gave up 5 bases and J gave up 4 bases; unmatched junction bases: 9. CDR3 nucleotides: TGTGCCAGCAGCCCCCGGGGGGTGCCGGCAGATACGCAGTATTTT. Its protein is CASSPRGVPADTQYF. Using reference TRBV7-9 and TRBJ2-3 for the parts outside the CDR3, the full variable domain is DTGVSQNPRHKITKRGQNVTFRCDPISEHNRLYWYRQTLGQGPEFLTYFQNEAQLEKSRLLSDRFSAERPKGSFSTLEIQRTEQGDSAMYLCASSPRGVPADTQYFGPGTRLTVL.

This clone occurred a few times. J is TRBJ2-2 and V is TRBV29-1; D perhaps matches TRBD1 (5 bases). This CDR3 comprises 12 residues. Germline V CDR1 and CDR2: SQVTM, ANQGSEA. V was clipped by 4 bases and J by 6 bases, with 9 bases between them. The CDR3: CSVVSRAGELFF. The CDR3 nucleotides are TGCAGCGTTGTTAGCAGGGCCGGGGAGCTGTTTTTT.